One T cell receptor beta chain is described in this entry. Antigen specificity is unknown. V was cut by 3 bases and J by 3 bases, with 18 bases left in between. The CDR3 has 15 residues. Germline V gene sequence: CDR1 GTSNPN, CDR2 SVGIG (reference sequence). The PCR had 60 Vbeta and 13 Jbeta primers. Profiled with immunoSEQ multiplex PCR; TCRdb holds only in-frame clones, not every one. The sample shows 200,000 to 250,000 clones, approximately 80% of them seen only once. This specimen belongs to a study of cytomegalovirus exposure and HLA in healthy donors. About the study: HLA-typed donors contributed 80 million to 85 million unique TCRs, which were held in an early data release. The Caucasian-associated ancestry cluster held around 81% of around 380 genotyped donors. Study-level findings and limits: Within the data, a cluster of highly shared sequence variants was likely a sequencing artifact.

The sample consisted of PBMCs. The TCR originated in a girl between 5 and 17 years old in good health and CMV-seronegative. This chain uses TRBV30 with TRBJ2-7; D is perhaps TRBD2 (6 bases). The CDR3 region is CAWRQKGTSNYEQYF. CDR3 coding DNA: TGTGCCTGGAGGCAAAAAGGGACTTCTAACTACGAGCAGTACTTC.